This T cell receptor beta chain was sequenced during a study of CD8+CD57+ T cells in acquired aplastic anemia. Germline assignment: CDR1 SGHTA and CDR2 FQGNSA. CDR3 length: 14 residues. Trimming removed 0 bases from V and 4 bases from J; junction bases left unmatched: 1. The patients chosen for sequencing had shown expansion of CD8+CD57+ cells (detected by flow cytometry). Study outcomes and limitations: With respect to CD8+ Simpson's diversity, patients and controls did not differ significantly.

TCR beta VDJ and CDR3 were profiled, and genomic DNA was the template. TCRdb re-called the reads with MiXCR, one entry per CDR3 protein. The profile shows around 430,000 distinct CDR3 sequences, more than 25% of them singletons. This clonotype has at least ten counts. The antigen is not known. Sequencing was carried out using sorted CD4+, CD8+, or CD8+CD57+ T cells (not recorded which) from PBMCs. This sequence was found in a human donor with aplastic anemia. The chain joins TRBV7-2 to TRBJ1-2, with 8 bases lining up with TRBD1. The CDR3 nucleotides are TGTGCCAGCAGCTTAGCCCAGGGGGCCTATGGCTACACCTTC. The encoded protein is CASSLAQGAYGYTF. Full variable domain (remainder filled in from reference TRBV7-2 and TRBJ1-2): GAGVSQSPSNKVTEKGKDVELRCDPISGHTALYWYRQSLGQGLEFLIYFQGNSAPDKSGLPSDRFSAERTGGSVSTLTIQRTQQEDSAVYLCASSLAQGAYGYTFGSGTRLTVV.